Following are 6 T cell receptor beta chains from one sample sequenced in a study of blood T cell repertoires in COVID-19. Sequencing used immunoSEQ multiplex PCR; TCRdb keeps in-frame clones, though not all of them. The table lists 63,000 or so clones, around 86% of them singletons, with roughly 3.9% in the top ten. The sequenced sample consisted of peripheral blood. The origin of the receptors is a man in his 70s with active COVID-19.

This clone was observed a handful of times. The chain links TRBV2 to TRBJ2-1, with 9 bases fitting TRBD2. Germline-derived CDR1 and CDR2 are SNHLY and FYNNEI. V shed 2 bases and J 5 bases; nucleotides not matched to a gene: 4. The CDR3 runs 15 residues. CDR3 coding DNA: TGTGCCAGCAGTGAACCCCTAGCGGGACACAATGAGCAGTTCTTC. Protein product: CASSEPLAGHNEQFF.

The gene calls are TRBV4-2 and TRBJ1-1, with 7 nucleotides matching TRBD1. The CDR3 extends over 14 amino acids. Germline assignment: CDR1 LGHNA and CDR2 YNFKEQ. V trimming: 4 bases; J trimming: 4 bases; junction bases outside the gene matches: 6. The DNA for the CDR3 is TGTGCCAGCAGCCCACGACAGGGCGTCACTGAAGCTTTCTTT. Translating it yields CASSPRQGVTEAFF.

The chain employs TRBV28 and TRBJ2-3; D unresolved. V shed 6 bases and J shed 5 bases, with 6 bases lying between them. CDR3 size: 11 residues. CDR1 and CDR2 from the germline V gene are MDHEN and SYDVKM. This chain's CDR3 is CASSPGDTQYF. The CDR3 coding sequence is TGTGCCAGCAGCCCCGGAGATACGCAGTATTTT.

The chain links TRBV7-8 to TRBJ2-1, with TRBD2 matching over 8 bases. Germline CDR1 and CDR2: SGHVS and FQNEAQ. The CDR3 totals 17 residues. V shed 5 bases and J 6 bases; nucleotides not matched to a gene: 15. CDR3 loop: CASSLGGAGGPGNEQFF. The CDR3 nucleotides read TGTGCCAGCAGCCTAGGGGGGGCGGGAGGCCCGGGCAATGAGCAGTTCTTC.

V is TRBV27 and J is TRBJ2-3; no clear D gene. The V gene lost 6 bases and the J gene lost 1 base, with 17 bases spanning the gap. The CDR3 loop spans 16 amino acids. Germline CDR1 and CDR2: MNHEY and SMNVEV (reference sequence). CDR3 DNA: TGTGCCAGCAGGCGAAGCGCGAGGTCGGGCACAGATACGCAGTATTTT. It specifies CASRRSARSGTDTQYF.

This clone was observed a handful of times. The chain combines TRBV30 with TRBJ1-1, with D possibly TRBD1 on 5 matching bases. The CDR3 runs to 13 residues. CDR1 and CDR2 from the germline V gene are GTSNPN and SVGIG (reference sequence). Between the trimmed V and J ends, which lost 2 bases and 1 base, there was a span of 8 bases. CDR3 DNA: TGTGCCTGGAGTTTCGGACAGAACACTGAAGCTTTCTTT. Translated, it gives CAWSFGQNTEAFF. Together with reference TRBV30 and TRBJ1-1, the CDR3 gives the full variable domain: SQTIHQWPATLVQPVGSPLSLECTVEGTSNPNLYWYRQAAGRGLQLLFYSVGIGQISSEVPQNLSASRPQDRQFILSSKKLLLSDSGFYLCAWSFGQNTEAFFGQGTRLTVV.